This T cell receptor (beta chain) was found in a study of OX40 agonist ivuxolimab in advanced cancers. Germline V gives CDR1 LNHDA, CDR2 SQIVND (reference sequence). The CDR3 spans 13 residues. Trimming shortened V by 3 bases and J by 4 bases, and 7 bases separated the two germline ends. Measured with immunoSEQ multiplex PCR; TCRdb has only the in-frame clones, and not every one. This sample has approximately 20,000 clones, with less than 90% found just once. The sequence was collected from an adult with an advanced solid tumor such as melanoma, head and neck, liver or kidney cancer. The source was CD4+ or CD8+ T cells sorted from blood, collected in a trial of the OX40 agonist ivuxolimab. V gene TRBV19 combines with J gene TRBJ2-1, with TRBD1 as a possible D gene (5 bases). The CDR3 coding sequence is TGTGCCAGTAGTATTGACAGTTACAATGAGCAGTTCTTC. This codes for CASSIDSYNEQFF.